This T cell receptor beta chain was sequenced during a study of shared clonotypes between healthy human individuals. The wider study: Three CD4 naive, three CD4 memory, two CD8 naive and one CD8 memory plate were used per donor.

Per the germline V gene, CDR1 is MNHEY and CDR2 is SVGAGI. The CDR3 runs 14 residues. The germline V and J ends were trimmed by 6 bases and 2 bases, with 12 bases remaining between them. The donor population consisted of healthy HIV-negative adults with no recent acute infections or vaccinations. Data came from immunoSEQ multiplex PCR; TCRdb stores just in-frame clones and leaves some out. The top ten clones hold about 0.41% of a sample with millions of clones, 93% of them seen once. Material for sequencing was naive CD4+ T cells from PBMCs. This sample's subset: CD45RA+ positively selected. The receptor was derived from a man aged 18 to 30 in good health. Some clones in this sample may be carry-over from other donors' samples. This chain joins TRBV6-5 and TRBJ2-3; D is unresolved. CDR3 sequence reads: CASSSGRTTDTQYF. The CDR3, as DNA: TGTGCCAGCAGCTCCGGCCGAACCACAGATACGCAGTATTTT.